This record looks at one TCR beta chain sequence and its context. This receptor's antigen is unknown. The sample holds no much larger clone one base away, and base qualities are not on file. Trimming takes 7 bases off V and 0 bases off J; junction bases not matched to a gene: 9. CDR1 MNHEY and CDR2 SMNVEV are derived from the germline V gene (reference sequence). The CDR3 starts with the cysteine, ends with the phenylalanine, and has 17 residues. Of the read, only the CDR3 DNA is kept; its 51 bases are in frame from base 1. Genomic DNA was extracted from sorted cells for sequencing of the TCRbeta CDR3 region. The immunoSEQ Assay was used to sequence the TCRbeta CDR3 regions. What TCRdb holds here is the immuneACCESS table cut down to in-frame rearrangements. Part of the clones is not present; checked against another copy, under half of the missing clones reflect an unresolved V gene, and the others are unexplained. This sample is represented by fewer than 25,000 clones; approximately 84% of them were singletons. The top ten clonotypes cover 25% to 40% of the sample.

The sample belongs to a study of OX40 agonist ivuxolimab in advanced cancers. With regard to the full study: Ivuxolimab was a fully human IgG2 agonistic monoclonal antibody targeting the costimulatory receptor OX40 (CD134). A male proportion of around 83% and a mean age of 60 years, ranging from 23 to 79, were recorded for the dose-escalation cohort. Prior anti-PD-1, anti-PD-L1 or anti-CTLA-4 therapy was permitted, and checkpoint inhibitors had been received by around 40% of dose-escalation patients. The purpose of peripheral TCRbeta sequencing was to test whether ivuxolimab changed TCR sequence diversity and led to clonal T-cell expansion. Three dose-escalation patients achieved partial responses, one with hepatocellular carcinoma and two with cutaneous melanoma. Of the roughly 52 dose-escalation patients, hepatocellular carcinoma was present in approximately 20, melanoma in roughly 15, renal cell carcinoma in 9 and head and neck cancer in 9. Intravenous ivuxolimab was administered to patients every 2 weeks at six dose levels: 0.01, 0.1, 0.3, 1.5, 3 and 10 mg/kg. The paper describes the monotherapy dose-escalation part (N of about 55 patients) of the phase I trial of ivuxolimab.

The trial excluded patients who had a history of autoimmune disease or were on systemic immunosuppression. In every dose cohort, peripheral blood was drawn for TCR sequencing at baseline, cycle 4 day 1, and cycle 7 day 1. Samples were obtained from an open-label, multicenter, first-in-human phase I dose-escalation trial of ivuxolimab. Adults with locally advanced or metastatic head and neck squamous cell, hepatocellular, melanoma or renal cell carcinoma were enrolled in the trial. Before TCR sequencing, CD4+ and CD8+ T cells were separately sorted from peripheral blood. Overall study results and their limits: In the 0.1-3.0 mg/kg groups, partial responders were among the patients with the lowest normalized peripheral clonal expansion, particularly in CD8+ T cells. At doses of 0.1 to 3.0 mg/kg, clonal expansion of both CD4+ and CD8+ blood T cells was observed from baseline to week 6. Low levels of normalized T-cell clonal expansion were also seen in some patients who did not respond. The antigen specificity of the peripheral T cells that underwent clonal expansion was not determined. After ivuxolimab, more expanded clones were found on average in CD8+ T cells than in CD4+ T cells.

Recombination connected TRBV27 to TRBJ2-2, with 9 bases aligning to TRBD2. Sequences were derived from CD4+ or CD8+ T cells sorted from blood, sampled in a trial of the OX40 agonist ivuxolimab. This TCR derives from an adult with an advanced solid tumor such as melanoma, head and neck, liver or kidney cancer. The nucleotides are TGTGCCAGCATCCCTTCTAGCGGGGATACGAACACCGGGGAGCTGTTTTTT. This is translated as CASIPSSGDTNTGELFF.